These T cell receptor beta chains were read from a single sample in a study of graft-versus-host responses after intestinal transplantation. Assay: immunoSEQ multiplex PCR; the TCRdb copy retains only in-frame clones and omits some. The sample yields roughly 15,000 clones, 30% to 35% seen once. The specimen was alloreactive CD4+ T cells from a mixed lymphocyte reaction culture, collected before intestinal transplant. Every receptor here comes from a human patient who received an intestinal transplant. Each CDR3 is given with its conserved first and last residue. The order of the fields is clone size, J gene, V gene, D gene, CDR3 DNA, CDR3 protein. A D gene is named only where the DNA matches it firmly. Clone sizes are given selectively: once, few, many, or a class where the clone is expanded.

- | TRBJ2-5 | TRBV29-1 | - | TGCAGCGTTGGAGTCACGAGGGAGACCCAGTACTTC | CSVGVTRETQYF
- | TRBJ2-5 | TRBV5-4 | - | TGTGCCAGCAGCTTCTATCGAACCTGGGGCCAGTACTTC | CASSFYRTWGQYF
- | TRBJ2-1 | TRBV5-1 | TRBD2 | TGCGCCAGCAGCCGGACTAGCGATATAGTAGGGTACAATGAGCAGTTCTTC | CASSRTSDIVGYNEQFF
- | TRBJ2-3 | TRBV6-5 | TRBD2 | TGTGCCAGCAGTGGGGAGCGGGGCGGTGGAGATACGCAGTATTTT | CASSGERGGGDTQYF
- | TRBJ1-5 | TRBV19 | - | TGTGCCAGTAGTATAAGGGTCAGCAATCAGCCCCAGCATTTT | CASSIRVSNQPQHF
few | TRBJ1-2 | TRBV19 | TRBD1 | TGTGCCAGTAGTGCCGGACAGGACCGCTATGGCTACACCTTC | CASSAGQDRYGYTF
medium-sized | TRBJ1-1 | TRBV19 | - | TGTGCCAGTAGTAGACAGCCCACTGAAGCTTTCTTT | CASSRQPTEAFF
few | TRBJ2-1 | TRBV2 | - | TGTGCCAGCAGTGAGGTGAGGGGCAATGAGCAGTTCTTC | CASSEVRGNEQFF
- | TRBJ1-1 | TRBV7-2 | - | TGTGCCAGCAGCTTCCCGGGGAACACTGAAGCTTTCTTT | CASSFPGNTEAFF
once | TRBJ1-5 | TRBV6-4 | - | TGTGCCAGCAGTGAAACGGCCCTCGATCAAACGTATCAGCCCCAGCATTTT | CASSETALDQTYQPQHF
- | TRBJ2-7 | TRBV6-6 | - | TGTGCCAGCAGTTACTCTGGATTGGATTCCTACGAGCAGTACTTC | CASSYSGLDSYEQYF
- | TRBJ1-6 | TRBV25-1 | - | TGTGCCAGCAGTGATTCGCCCCCGGGGGTAGGGGGAAACTCACCCCTCCACTTT | CASSDSPPGVGGNSPLHF
- | TRBJ1-3 | TRBV9 | - | TGTGCCAGCAGCCCAGGTGGGGGATCTGGAAACACCATATATTTT | CASSPGGGSGNTIYF
few | TRBJ2-2 | TRBV18 | - | TGTGCCAGCTCACCAGAGGTAGGGGCGTACGGCACCGGGGAGCTGTTTTTT | CASSPEVGAYGTGELFF
few | TRBJ2-1 | TRBV25-1 | - | TGTGCCAGCAGTGAAAAAACCGGGGTGACGGGTGAGCAGTTCTTC | CASSEKTGVTGEQFF
- | TRBJ2-7 | TRBV29-1 | - | TGCAGCGTATCCCCTCAGACGGCTACCTACGAGCAGTACTTC | CSVSPQTATYEQYF
- | TRBJ1-5 | TRBV28 | TRBD1 | TGTGCCAGCAGTTACGACAGGGTCCAGCCCCAGCATTTT | CASSYDRVQPQHF
- | TRBJ1-4 | TRBV6-5 | - | TGTGCCAGCAGGCGGGGGGCAGGAGATGAAAAACTGTTTTTT | CASRRGAGDEKLFF
few | TRBJ2-6 | TRBV28 | - | TGTGCCAGCAGTTTTGGCGGCTCTGGGGCCAACGTCCTGACTTTC | CASSFGGSGANVLTF
few | TRBJ1-2 | TRBV7-2 | - | TGTGCCAGCAGCTTAGCCGCTTTCTTCCACTATGGCTACACCTTC | CASSLAAFFHYGYTF
- | TRBJ2-6 | TRBV7-3 | - | TGTGCCAGCAGCTTAGCCCCCCCAGCGTCCGGGGCCAACGTCCTGACTTTC | CASSLAPPASGANVLTF
few | TRBJ2-1 | TRBV21-1 | - | TGTGCCAGCAGCAAAGCGTACTGGGGGCGAAGCTCTGAGCAGTTCTTC | CASSKAYWGRSSEQFF
- | TRBJ2-3 | TRBV6-5 | - | TGTGCCAGCAGTTACGGTACAGGAACAGATACGCAGTATTTT | CASSYGTGTDTQYF
few | TRBJ2-1 | TRBV13 | - | TGTGCCAGCAGCGTAGGGACTGCCTTGAGCCATAATGAGCAGTTCTTC | CASSVGTALSHNEQFF
- | TRBJ2-6 | TRBV5-1 | - | TGCGCCAGCAGCCTCTCTGGGGCCAACGTCCTGACTTTC | CASSLSGANVLTF
few | TRBJ1-4 | TRBV4-1 | - | TGCGCCAGCAGCCAATTTCGGTCGGAAAAACTGTTTTTT | CASSQFRSEKLFF
few | TRBJ2-7 | TRBV9 | TRBD1 | TGTGCCAGCAGCGTAGATCCAGGGGGCGGGTACGAGCAGTACTTC | CASSVDPGGGYEQYF
few | TRBJ2-1 | TRBV2 | - | TGTGCCAGCAAACGGGACGCAAACTACAATGAGCAGTTCTTC | CASKRDANYNEQFF
few | TRBJ2-3 | TRBV5-3 | - | TGTGCCAGCAGCTTCAGGACACCATATACGCAGTATTTT | CASSFRTPYTQYF
- | TRBJ2-3 | TRBV6-5 | - | TGTGCCAGCAGTTACTCAATGACCCCGGATACGCAGTATTTT | CASSYSMTPDTQYF
- | TRBJ1-5 | TRBV7-9 | TRBD1 | TGTGCCAGCAGCTTAGGACAGGGCCTTCTGGGGCCCCAGCATTTT | CASSLGQGLLGPQHF
- | TRBJ2-1 | TRBV19 | TRBD2 | TGTGCCAGTAGTAAGGCTAGCGGGAGGTATGAGCAGTTCTTC | CASSKASGRYEQFF
few | TRBJ2-5 | TRBV29-1 | - | TGCAGCGTTGATCTCGGTGGCCAAGAGACCCAGTACTTC | CSVDLGGQETQYF
- | TRBJ1-6 | TRBV14 | TRBD1 | TGTGCCAGCAGCGTGACAGGGGGTGGCAATTCACCCCTCCACTTT | CASSVTGGGNSPLHF
once | TRBJ1-1 | TRBV19 | TRBD1 | TGTGCCAGTAGTAGGGACAGGGACAGTCTTGAAGCTTTCTTT | CASSRDRDSLEAFF
- | TRBJ2-7 | TRBV9 | - | TGTGCCAGCAGCGTAGACCCAGGGGGGAGCTCCTACGAGCAGTACTTC | CASSVDPGGSSYEQYF
few | TRBJ2-7 | TRBV6-5 | - | TGTGCCAGCAGTTACGCGGGGGCCTTCTCCTACGAGCAGTACTTC | CASSYAGAFSYEQYF
- | TRBJ1-6 | TRBV6-1 | TRBD1 | TGTGCCAGCAGTGAATGGACAGGGGGTTATTCCTATAATTCACCCCTCCACTTT | CASSEWTGGYSYNSPLHF
few | TRBJ2-3 | TRBV28 | TRBD2 | TGTGCCAGCCTGGGGGGGTCCCATACGCAGTATTTT | CASLGGSHTQYF
- | TRBJ1-1 | TRBV5-1 | - | TGCGCCAGCAGCTTGGTACAGGGATACACTGAAGCTTTCTTT | CASSLVQGYTEAFF
- | TRBJ1-4 | TRBV5-1 | - | TGCGCCAGCGCGGTCATCCAGGGAGGTTTGAATGAAAAACTGTTTTTT | CASAVIQGGLNEKLFF
few | TRBJ2-2 | TRBV9 | - | TGTGCCAGCAGCGTAGCTATGGTGCGGATGGGGGCCGGGGAGCTGTTTTTT | CASSVAMVRMGAGELFF
- | TRBJ1-1 | TRBV2 | - | TGTGCCAGCAGCGTTCGGCAGACTGAAGCTTTCTTT | CASSVRQTEAFF
medium-sized | TRBJ2-7 | TRBV5-1 | - | TGCGCCAGCAGCTTTACTGGCAGGTACTACGAGCAGTACTTC | CASSFTGRYYEQYF
- | TRBJ2-1 | TRBV9 | - | TGTGCCAGCAGCGTAGGTGGGAGCCCCTGGGTCAATGAGCAGTTCTTC | CASSVGGSPWVNEQFF
few | TRBJ2-7 | TRBV25-1 | - | TGTGCCAGCATGGGCGGGCAGGGGTTTGGCGAGCAGTACTTC | CASMGGQGFGEQYF
- | TRBJ2-5 | TRBV10-1 | - | TGCGCCAGCAGTGGAGGGAGGCCGCGGGAGACCCAGTACTTC | CASSGGRPRETQYF
- | TRBJ2-5 | TRBV5-5 | TRBD1 | TGTGCCAGCAGCTTTACAGGGGTGCAAGAGACCCAGTACTTC | CASSFTGVQETQYF
few | TRBJ1-1 | TRBV9 | - | TGTGCCAGCAGCGTAGTAGGTAGAGTAGGGCCTGGCACTGAAGCTTTCTTT | CASSVVGRVGPGTEAFF
- | TRBJ1-5 | TRBV6-5 | - | TGTGCCAGCAGTTACTCGAGTTCATATCAGCCCCAGCATTTT | CASSYSSSYQPQHF
- | TRBJ2-7 | TRBV29-1 | TRBD1 | TGCAGCGTTGGAACAGGGGGACGAGAGCAGTACTTC | CSVGTGGREQYF